The 4 T cell receptor beta chains below come from one sample, sequenced in a study of spatial heterogeneity in lung cancer. These receptors lack a known antigen. Study-wide points: Mutation tallies in tumors tracked expanded intratumoral alpha and beta TCR counts.

Time point: sample taken at primary tumor resection. A single record per CDR3 protein comes from TCRdb applying MiXCR to the 5' RACE reads. Among around 6,000 distinct CDR3 sequences listed, about 17% were seen once. Sequencing used lung tumor tissue, obtained at surgery. The receptors were sampled from a male donor with early-stage non-small cell lung cancer.

This chain uses TRBV7-2 with TRBJ2-5; D unclear. Germline V gene sequence: CDR1 SGHTA, CDR2 FQGNSA. Trimming removed 2 bases from V and 5 bases from J, with 6 bases in between. This CDR3 comprises 12 residues. The chain's CDR3 is CASSLSSETQYF. CDR3 coding DNA: TGTGCCAGCAGCTTAAGCTCGGAGACCCAGTACTTC.

V usage is TRBV18 and J usage is TRBJ1-5, with D maybe TRBD1 (5 bases). Looked up from germline, CDR1 is KGHSH and CDR2 is LQKENI. V was pared by 4 bases and J by 4 bases, with 14 bases between. The CDR3 spans 15 residues. The CDR3 nucleotides read TGTGCCAGCTCACTTGCCGGACAAAGGAATCAGCCCCAGCATTTT. Amino acid sequence: CASSLAGQRNQPQHF.

The J gene is TRBJ2-3, the V gene TRBV4-1; 10 positions agree with TRBD2. V gave up 0 bases and J gave up 6 bases; unmatched junction bases: 24. CDR3 length: 22 residues. In germline, CDR1 is MGHRA, CDR2 YSYEKL. The CDR3 DNA sequence: TGCGCCAGCAGCCAAGAAGGCTTAGCGGGGGGACTCCTCCGCGGGAAGCGGGATACGCAGTATTTT. It encodes CASSQEGLAGGLLRGKRDTQYF.

The J gene is TRBJ1-1, the V gene TRBV5-1; no reliable D call. This CDR3 comprises 14 residues. The ends were cut back, 1 base at V and 4 bases at J, with 11 bases in the middle. Germline CDR1 reads SGHRS; CDR2 reads YFSETQ. CDR3 coding DNA: TGCGCCAGCAGCTTGTTTGGTGAAGGCACTGAAGCTTTCTTT. This translates into CASSLFGEGTEAFF.